Following are 25 T cell receptor beta chains from one sample sequenced in a study of blood T cell repertoires in COVID-19. Here immunoSEQ multiplex PCR was the method, and the copy in TCRdb shows in-frame clones only, minus some. This sample has some 80,000 clones, with 79% found just once. The sequenced sample consisted of peripheral blood. The receptor source for this set is a woman older than 75 with active or convalescent COVID-19.

The V and J genes are TRBV10-2 and TRBJ1-2; D is possibly TRBD1 (5 bases). CDR3 length equals 13 residues. V was shortened by 0 bases and J by 8 bases, with 10 bases between the two germline ends. From germline, CDR1 is WSHSY and CDR2 SAAADI. DNA for the CDR3: TGCGCCAGCAGTGAGTCTCCCCAGGGCGGCTACACCTTC. Its translation: CASSESPQGGYTF.

CDR3 sequence reads: CASSHLGLVSYEQFF. The CDR3 DNA sequence: TGCGCCAGCAGCCACTTAGGACTAGTATCATATGAGCAGTTCTTC. J is TRBJ2-1 and V is TRBV4-1, with TRBD2 matching over 7 bases. CDR3 length: 15 amino acids. Germline CDR1 is MGHRA and CDR2 is YSYEKL. The J segment lost 8 bases and the V segment lost 3 bases, leaving 10 bases of the junction unmatched.

The rearrangement uses TRBV6-6 and TRBJ2-3; perhaps TRBD2 as D (6 bases). CDR1 and CDR2 (germline): MNHNY, SVGAGI (reference sequence). The CDR3 covers 14 residues. Trimming removed 5 bases at V and 7 bases at J, with 16 bases between. This CDR3 reads CASSPGTGGYTQYF. CDR3 bases: TGTGCCAGCAGTCCCGGGACTGGAGGATATACGCAGTATTTT.

This clone has a single count. V and J are TRBV7-9 and TRBJ2-7, with 8 bases matching TRBD2. The length of the CDR3 is 15 residues. Germline trimming cut 5 bases from V and 4 bases from J; bases unmatched to any gene: 10. Germline V gene sequence: CDR1 SEHNR, CDR2 FQNEAQ (reference sequence). In nucleotides, the CDR3 is TGTGCCAGCAGCCCCTCGGCTAGCGGGCTATACGAGCAGTACTTC. Protein: CASSPSASGLYEQYF.

CDR3 region: CASRLAGGGDTQYF. As DNA, the CDR3 is TGTGCCAGCAGACTAGCGGGGGGGGGAGATACGCAGTATTTT. The chain uses TRBV28 and TRBJ2-3; 13 bases align to TRBD2. The CDR3 loop spans 14 amino acids. CDR1 and CDR2 (germline): MDHEN, SYDVKM. Germline trimming cut 6 bases from V and 5 bases from J; bases unmatched to any gene: 2.

J is TRBJ2-1 and V is TRBV9; 10 nucleotides align to TRBD2. The CDR3 extends over 19 amino acids. V lost 4 bases and J lost 10; bases outside the gene matches: 23. The germline V gene has CDR1 SGDLS and CDR2 YYNGEE. DNA of the CDR3: TGTGCCAGCAGCCCGAGGGAGGATTTGAGCGGGGGGGCCTGGGTCGAGCAGTTCTTC. Protein sequence: CASSPREDLSGGAWVEQFF.

The chain combines TRBV11-2 with TRBJ2-1; 9 positions match TRBD2. V was pared by 5 bases and J by 7 bases, with 9 bases of the junction left unmatched. Looked up from germline, CDR1 is SGHAT and CDR2 is FQNNGV. This CDR3 is 15 amino acids long. Here the CDR3 DNA reads TGTGCCAGCAGCGGCCGAGCGGGAGGAGGTAATGAGCAGTTCTTC. Amino acids: CASSGRAGGGNEQFF.

The rearrangement joins TRBV3-1 (or the pseudogene TRBV3-2) to TRBJ2-4; no definite D call. V lost 5 bases to trimming and J lost 3 bases, with 8 bases between them. The CDR3 is 13 residues long. In germline, CDR1 is LGHDT, CDR2 YNNKEL (reference sequence). The CDR3 DNA reads as TGTGCCAGCAGCACCACGGTCAAAAACATTCAGTACTTC. Its protein is CASSTTVKNIQYF.

This sequence joins TRBV6-5 and TRBJ1-1; TRBD1 is a possible D gene (6 bases). Trimming stripped 5 bases from V and 1 base from J, with 11 bases between. The CDR3 length is 14 residues. In germline, CDR1 is MNHEY, CDR2 SVGAGI. CDR3 DNA: TGTGCCAGCAGTACAGGGTGGAGGAACACTGAAGCTTTCTTT. Protein product: CASSTGWRNTEAFF.

The chain has TRBV2 and TRBJ1-5; 8 nucleotides line up with TRBD1. The germline gives CDR1 SNHLY, CDR2 FYNNEI. The V gene end was trimmed by 6 bases and the J gene end by 6 bases; junction bases not matched to a gene: 10. CDR3 length: 15 residues. CDR3 nucleotides: TGTGCCAGCAGGATAGACAGGGACAGGATTCAGCCCCAGCATTTT. This encodes CASRIDRDRIQPQHF.

There are a few counts of this clone. This chain joins TRBV5-8 and TRBJ2-1, with D perhaps matching TRBD1 (5 bases). The V gene lost 2 bases and the J gene lost 9 bases, with 18 bases spanning the gap. The CDR3 runs 15 residues. Germline-derived CDR1 and CDR2 are SGHTS and YDEGEE. Here the CDR3 reads CASSFFGHPSTEQFF. CDR3 in DNA: TGTGCCAGCAGCTTTTTCGGACACCCCTCTACTGAGCAGTTCTTC.

This chain uses TRBV7-9 with TRBJ2-1; 9 bases fit TRBD2. The CDR3 length is 15 residues. CDR1 is SEHNR and CDR2 is FQNEAQ in the germline V gene (reference sequence). With V trimmed by 5 bases and J by 7 bases, 9 bases remained unmatched. The CDR3 loop reads CASSEIAGVGNEQFF. CDR3 DNA: TGTGCCAGCAGCGAAATAGCGGGAGTAGGTAATGAGCAGTTCTTC. Filled out from reference TRBV7-9 and TRBJ2-1, the complete variable domain reads DTGVSQNPRHKITKRGQNVTFRCDPISEHNRLYWYRQTLGQGPEFLTYFQNEAQLEKSRLLSDRFSAERPKGSFSTLEIQRTEQGDSAMYLCASSEIAGVGNEQFFGPGTRLTVL.

DNA of the CDR3: TGTGCCAGCAGCAGGACCGGGGATGAGCAGTTCTTC. It yields the protein CASSRTGDEQFF. V usage is TRBV11-2 and J usage is TRBJ2-1; D perhaps matches TRBD2 (5 bases). Germline V lookup: CDR1 SGHAT, CDR2 FQNNGV. V was cut by 5 bases and J by 8 bases, with 10 bases left in between. CDR3 length: 12 residues.

On this clone: One junction end disagrees with the germline gene, perhaps due to a read error. This rearrangement joins TRBV27 to TRBJ1-5, with TRBD1 matching over 9 bases. Germline CDR1 is MNHEY and CDR2 is SMNVEV (reference sequence). The CDR3 covers 16 residues. The CDR3 is CASSPVDRGSTQPQHF. Here the CDR3 DNA reads TGTGCCAGCAGTCCAGTGGACAGGGGAAGCACTCAGCCCCAGCATTTT.

The chain is built from TRBV5-1 and TRBJ1-1; D remains ambiguous. V lost 4 bases and J 5 bases, leaving 21 bases between the germline ends. Germline CDR1 is SGHRS and CDR2 is YFSETQ. This CDR3 region has 16 residues. CDR3 coding DNA: TGCGCCAGCAGCCATTCCCCGACACGCACGGGAACTGAAGCTTTCTTT. This gives the protein CASSHSPTRTGTEAFF.

The DNA of the CDR3 is TGTGCCAGCAGCCGATACAGGGCCAACACTGAAGCTTTCTTT. Its protein is CASSRYRANTEAFF. The gene calls are TRBV14 and TRBJ1-1, with TRBD1 as a possible D gene (6 bases). There are 14 residues in the CDR3. Per germline, CDR1 SGHDN and CDR2 FVKESK. V was shortened by 4 bases and J by 2 bases, with 11 bases between the two germline ends. The variable domain in full, with the rest retrieved from reference TRBV14 and TRBJ1-1, is EAGVTQFPSHSVIEKGQTVTLRCDPISGHDNLYWYRRVMGKEIKFLLHFVKESKQDESGMPNNRFLAERTGGTYSTLKVQPAELEDSGVYFCASSRYRANTEAFFGQGTRLTVV.

The J gene is TRBJ1-4, the V gene TRBV6-6, with a tentative D call TRBD1 (6 bases). Trimming took off 5 bases at V and 7 bases at J, with 11 bases between the two ends. The CDR3 has 13 amino acids. The germline CDR1 and CDR2 sequences are MNHNY and SVGAGI (reference sequence). CDR3 region: CASSPTGIEKLFF. CDR3 DNA: TGTGCCAGCAGTCCAACAGGGATTGAAAAACTGTTTTTT.

This chain links TRBV5-4 with TRBJ2-1; a weak D match, TRBD1 (6 bases). Trimming cost V 0 bases and J 8 bases, with 15 bases left between them. CDR1 and CDR2 (germline): SGHNT, YYREEE (reference sequence). The CDR3 is 15 amino acids. The CDR3 DNA follows: TGTGCCAGCAGCTTGGTAGGGGGAGTCGTCCATGAGCAGTTCTTC. Amino acid sequence: CASSLVGGVVHEQFF.

This rearrangement joins TRBV7-9 to TRBJ2-3; 10 bases map to TRBD1. Trimming at V came to 6 bases and at J to 1 base, leaving 4 bases not matched to a gene. Germline lookup yields CDR1 SEHNR and CDR2 FQNEAQ (reference sequence). The CDR3 is 15 amino acids. The CDR3 coding sequence is TGTGCCAGCAGTACCGGGACAGGGGGCACAGATACGCAGTATTTT. Its translation is CASSTGTGGTDTQYF.

This chain joins TRBV28 and TRBJ2-7, with 7 positions matching TRBD2. In germline, CDR1 is MDHEN, CDR2 SYDVKM. Trimming at V came to 7 bases and at J to 4 bases, leaving 4 bases not matched to a gene. The CDR3 contains 12 residues. For the CDR3, the DNA is TGTGCCAGCAACACGGGGGGTTACGAGCAGTACTTC. It yields the protein CASNTGGYEQYF.

The rearrangement joins TRBV7-2 to TRBJ2-7; perhaps TRBD2 as D (6 bases). Between the trimmed V and J ends, which lost 1 base and 12 bases, there was a span of 19 bases. This CDR3 has 14 amino acids. Germline CDR1 reads SGHTA; CDR2 reads FQGNSA. CDR3 residues: CASSLGGTSPKAYF. CDR3 nucleotide sequence: TGTGCCAGCAGCTTAGGAGGGACTTCCCCGAAGGCGTACTTC.

The genes are TRBV6-5 and TRBJ2-2; D unclear. Germline CDR1 and CDR2: MNHEY and SVGAGI. This CDR3 is 13 amino acids long. The V end lost 8 bases, the J end lost 1 base, and 8 bases lay between the germline ends. CDR3: CASAAGNTGELFF. The CDR3 bases are TGTGCCAGCGCTGCAGGGAACACCGGGGAGCTGTTTTTT.

V is TRBV7-2 and J is TRBJ1-3; D remains ambiguous. Germline-derived CDR1 and CDR2 are SGHTA and FQGNSA. V lost 1 base and J lost 0, with 10 bases in between. CDR3 length: 16 residues. This CDR3 is CASSLVGVLSGNTIYF. The CDR3 DNA reads TGTGCCAGCAGCTTAGTCGGGGTCCTCTCTGGAAACACCATATATTTT. Supplemented by reference TRBV7-2 and TRBJ1-3, the full variable domain reads GAGVSQSPSNKVTEKGKDVELRCDPISGHTALYWYRQSLGQGLEFLIYFQGNSAPDKSGLPSDRFSAERTGGSVSTLTIQRTQQEDSAVYLCASSLVGVLSGNTIYFGEGSWLTVV.

V gene TRBV19 combines with J gene TRBJ2-7; D may be TRBD2 (6 bases). V was clipped by 5 bases and J by 2 bases, with 13 bases between them. The CDR3 runs 14 residues. Germline loops: CDR1 LNHDA, CDR2 SQIVND (reference sequence). CDR3 residues: CASSRRLGPYEQYF. In nucleotides, the CDR3 is TGTGCCAGTAGTCGTCGACTAGGACCCTACGAGCAGTACTTC.

CDR3: CASKPAGVTYNEQFF. DNA of the CDR3: TGCGCCAGCAAACCGGCGGGAGTAACATACAATGAGCAGTTCTTC. This chain links TRBV5-1 with TRBJ2-1, with 7 bases fitting TRBD2. Unmatched junction bases numbered 10, after V lost 6 bases and J lost 4 bases. This CDR3 region has 15 residues. From germline, CDR1 is SGHRS and CDR2 YFSETQ.